The 6 T cell receptor beta chains below all came from one sample that was sequenced in a study of blood T cell repertoires in COVID-19. Generated by immunoSEQ multiplex PCR, the TCRdb table keeps only in-frame clones and is missing some. The sample lists some 160,000 clones, about 86% occurring once. Sequencing was done on a sample of peripheral blood. The source is a woman between 70 and 85 years old with acute or convalescent COVID-19.

V and J are TRBV18 and TRBJ1-4, with TRBD1 as a possible D gene (6 bases). The CDR3 is 17 residues long. Germline V lookup: CDR1 KGHSH, CDR2 LQKENI. Trimming took 5 bases from V and 1 from J, leaving 17 bases between them. CDR3 in amino acids: CASSSFTQGGTNEKLFF. CDR3 in DNA: TGTGCCAGCTCATCATTTACCCAAGGGGGAACTAATGAAAAACTGTTTTTT. Looking up the rest from reference TRBV18 and TRBJ1-4 gives the full variable domain: NAGVMQNPRHLVRRRGQEARLRCSPMKGHSHVYWYRQLPEEGLKFMVYLQKENIIDESGMPKERFSAEFPKEGPSILRIQQVVRGDSAAYFCASSSFTQGGTNEKLFFGSGTQLSVL.

This clone was counted between two and nine times. The rearrangement uses TRBV30 and TRBJ1-6; no definite D call. The V gene lost 0 bases and the J gene lost 10 bases, with 10 bases spanning the gap. Germline V gene lookup returns CDR1 GTSNPN and CDR2 SVGIG (reference sequence). The CDR3 sequence is 13 residues long. CDR3 sequence (DNA): TGTGCCTGGAGTGTGGGAGGGAACTCACCCCTCCACTTT. It yields the protein CAWSVGGNSPLHF.

The rearrangement links TRBV27 to TRBJ1-6; perhaps TRBD1 as D (5 bases). This CDR3 contains 15 residues. V shed 0 bases and J shed 6 bases, with 9 bases lying between them. The germline V gene has CDR1 MNHEY and CDR2 SMNVEV (reference sequence). CDR3 in DNA: TGTGCCAGCAGTTTATCCGGGGGACTTAATTCACCCCTCCACTTT. Protein product: CASSLSGGLNSPLHF.

V usage is TRBV10-1 and J usage is TRBJ2-7; 8 bases match TRBD2. The CDR3 loop spans 15 amino acids. Losses at the gene ends were 5 bases for V and 4 bases for J; bases not matched to a gene: 10. Germline V CDR1 and CDR2: WNHNN, SYGVQD (reference sequence). The CDR3 sequence: CASSTFSGTSYEQYF. The CDR3 region has the DNA TGCGCCAGCAGTACCTTTAGCGGGACATCTTACGAGCAGTACTTC.

The chain is built from TRBV6-2 or TRBV6-3 and TRBJ2-2; D not resolved. This CDR3 region has 15 residues. Germline CDR1 MNHEY, CDR2 SVGEGT. V was shortened by 6 bases and J by 0 bases, with 11 bases between the two germline ends. CDR3 region: CASSDTTTNTGELFF. The DNA of the CDR3 is TGTGCCAGCAGCGATACTACCACGAACACCGGGGAGCTGTTTTTT.

This clone was seen only a few times. The V and J genes are TRBV5-4 and TRBJ2-7; the match to TRBD2 covers 15 bases. Germline CDR1 is SGHNT and CDR2 is YYREEE (reference sequence). The V gene end was trimmed by 6 bases and the J gene end by 5 bases; junction bases not matched to a gene: 9. This CDR3 region has 16 residues. CDR3 region: CASTYGTSGGNNEQYF. In DNA, the CDR3 is TGTGCCAGCACCTACGGGACTAGCGGGGGGAACAACGAGCAGTACTTC.